This T cell receptor beta chain was retrieved from a study of blood T cells in healthy people across ages. Study-level results: Naive CD4+ cell counts and diversity both ran higher in long-lived than in aged donors. Expanded clonotype changes were possibly confounded by unknown donor CMV status.

This clonotype was detected a few times. Its antigen is not identified. A sample-barcoded 5' primer and a J-beta primer mix were used in a second PCR of about 6 to 11 cycles. Researchers report that a template-switch adaptor with 12 random nucleotides tagged each cDNA molecule. Researchers report that each sample yielded at least 2.5 million CDR3-containing paired-end reads. TCRdb reprocessed the 5' RACE reads via MiXCR and lists one record per CDR3 protein. The data contain over a million distinct CDR3 sequences, approximately 43% of them singletons. CDR3 length: 17 residues. Germline CDR1 LGHNA, CDR2 YNFKEQ. The J segment lost 0 bases and the V segment lost 0 bases, leaving 2 bases of the junction unmatched.

The specimen sequenced was blood. The rearrangement uses TRBV4-2 and TRBJ2-3; TRBD2 matches 11 bases. This receptor was obtained from a woman in her late teens or twenties in good health. The CDR3 region is CASSQETSGTSTDTQYF. In DNA, the CDR3 is TGTGCCAGCAGCCAAGAGACTAGCGGGACTAGCACAGATACGCAGTATTTT.